These 13 T cell receptor beta chains originate from one sample sequenced in a study of prognosis after radiotherapy for stage I lung cancer. Genomic DNA was subjected to two-round multiplex PCR for amplification of TCR beta CDR3. First-round PCR used primers specific to each TRBV and TRBJ gene. TCRdb independently ran MiXCR on the multiplex PCR reads; one entry per CDR3 protein. This sample yields about 30,000 distinct CDR3 sequences, of which around 31% are seen a single time; 9% to 13% belongs to the top ten. The material was PBMCs, obtained before or after stereotactic body radiation therapy (not recorded which). These receptors were collected from a donor over 45 with non-small cell lung cancer.

A remark on this clonotype: A far larger clone is one base from this, pointing to a likely read error. The chain employs TRBV6-9 and TRBJ1-1, with unresolved D. Germline lookup yields CDR1 MNHGY and CDR2 SVAAGI. The germline V and J ends were trimmed by 3 bases and 1 base, with 9 bases remaining between them. The CDR3 runs to 14 residues. This CDR3 is CASSYPRWNTEAFF. CDR3 bases: TGTGCCAGCAGTTACCCTCGGTGGAACACTGAAGCTTTCTTT.

In its sample, this clonotype was seen many times. Germline and junction disagree at one end, which may indicate a read error. The rearrangement uses TRBV20-1 and TRBJ1-4; D is uncertain. The CDR3 consists of 11 residues. Looked up from germline, CDR1 is DFQATT and CDR2 is SNEGSKA (reference sequence). CDR3 sequence (DNA): TGCAGTGCTAGAGATAGGGCCTCGTTTCCGTTT. Residues: CSARDRASFPF.

This chain connects TRBV6-1 to TRBJ2-3; TRBD2 aligns across 10 bases. The V and J ends lost 8 bases and 2 bases, in that order; junction bases with no gene match: 19. Germline values: CDR1 MNHNS, CDR2 SASEGT. The CDR3 is 19 amino acids. CDR3 sequence: CASLTAAGGIAFITDTQYF. As DNA, the CDR3 is TGTGCCAGCCTCACCGCAGCGGGGGGGATTGCGTTCATCACAGATACGCAGTATTTT.

This clonotype was counted many times. J is TRBJ1-4 and V is TRBV6-1, with TRBD1 identical over 8 bases. There are 14 residues in the CDR3. V lost 6 bases, J lost 1 base, and 1 base stayed unmatched. Germline V gives CDR1 MNHNS, CDR2 SASEGT. This CDR3 reads CASSDRGTNEKLFF. The CDR3 DNA reads TGTGCCAGCAGCGACAGGGGAACTAATGAAAAACTGTTTTTT.

The J gene is TRBJ1-4, the V gene TRBV10-3, with unresolved D. This CDR3 spans 14 amino acids. V dropped 2 bases and J dropped 8 bases, with 12 bases sitting between them. The germline V gene encodes CDR1 ENHRY and CDR2 SYGVKD. Here the CDR3 DNA reads TGTGCCATCAGTGAGCCGGACGATGGCGAAAAACTGTTTTTT. It specifies CAISEPDDGEKLFF.

Turning to this clonotype: The junction differs from germline at one of its ends, possibly a read error. The V and J genes are TRBV7-9 and TRBJ2-7; D is uncertain. Germline-derived CDR1 and CDR2 are SEHNR and FQNEAQ (reference sequence). CDR3 length: 12 amino acids. In DNA form, the CDR3 reads TGTGCCAGCAGCTTAGGGGGTCTTGAGCGGTACTTC. As protein: CASSLGGLERYF.

This clonotype was counted many times. The chain uses TRBV14 and TRBJ2-1; 10 bases are shared with TRBD2. V lost 0 bases, J lost 2 bases, and 4 bases stayed unmatched. The CDR3 totals 17 residues. Germline values: CDR1 SGHDN, CDR2 FVKESK. The CDR3 DNA sequence: TGTGCCAGCAGCCAAGACTCTAGCGGGAGTGCCTACAATGAGCAGTTCTTC. It translates to CASSQDSSGSAYNEQFF.

This clonotype was seen at least ten times. V and J are TRBV28 and TRBJ1-5; D possibly corresponds to TRBD1 (5 bases). The ends were cut back, 7 bases at V and 2 bases at J, with 12 bases in the middle. Germline V gives CDR1 MDHEN, CDR2 SYDVKM. CDR3 size: 14 residues. The CDR3 region is CASNLGGGNQPQHF. CDR3 sequence (DNA): TGTGCCAGCAACTTAGGAGGGGGCAATCAGCCCCAGCATTTT. Full variable domain (outside the CDR3, taken from reference TRBV28 and TRBJ1-5): DVKVTQSSRYLVKRTGEKVFLECVQDMDHENMFWYRQDPGLGLRLIYFSYDVKMKEKGDIPEGYSVSREKKERFSLILESASTNQTSMYLCASNLGGGNQPQHFGDGTRLSIL.

This clonotype showed up many times. The chain combines TRBV5-1 with TRBJ2-7, with TRBD1 identical over 10 bases. This CDR3 is built from 15 residues. V shed 4 bases and J 2 bases; nucleotides not matched to a gene: 6. Germline V gives CDR1 SGHRS, CDR2 YFSETQ. The CDR3 DNA sequence: TGCGCCAGCAGCCCGTCCGGGACAGGGGCCTACGAGCAGTACTTC. Translated, it gives CASSPSGTGAYEQYF.

In regard to this clonotype: This sequence is one base from a far larger clone and is likely a read error. J is TRBJ1-6 and V is TRBV6-4; the D is unclear. CDR3 length: 13 residues. V lost 8 bases, J lost 14 bases, and 19 bases lay in between. CDR1 MRHNA and CDR2 SNTAGT come from the germline V gene. The CDR3 region has the DNA TGTGCCAGCGGCCAATACCGGGATTGGGCCCTCCACTTT. Its protein product is CASGQYRDWALHF.

This clonotype showed up many times. One junction end disagrees with the germline gene, perhaps due to a read error. The chain joins TRBV7-7 to TRBJ2-5; tentatively, D is TRBD1 (6 bases). The V gene's germline CDR1 is SSHAT and CDR2 FNYEAQ (reference sequence). The CDR3 consists of 16 residues. CDR3 in DNA: TGTGCTAGCAGCTTAACGTCAGGGGCCTTACAAGAGACCCAGTACTTC. Translation gives CASSLTSGALQETQYF.

This clonotype was recorded many times. The genes are TRBV3-1 and TRBJ2-1; no clear D. CDR1 and CDR2 (germline): LGHDT, YNNKEL (reference sequence). V was trimmed by 0 bases and J by 8 bases, leaving 5 bases between them. The CDR3 runs 12 residues. This chain's CDR3 is CASSQDSDEQFF. The CDR3, as DNA: TGTGCCAGCAGCCAAGATTCGGATGAGCAGTTCTTC.

As to this clonotype: An end of the junction differs from the germline gene, which may be a read error. V gene TRBV27 combines with J gene TRBJ2-1, with a weak D call TRBD2 (6 bases). The V gene's germline CDR1 is MNHEY and CDR2 SMNVEV (reference sequence). The CDR3 length is 18 residues. CDR3 nucleotide sequence: TGTGCCATCAGTGATCGTCCGCCGGCGGGAAGGTGGGACAATGAGCAGTTCTTC. Amino acids: CAISDRPPAGRWDNEQFF.